The 3 T cell receptor beta chains listed next were all sequenced from one sample in a study of blood T cell repertoires in COVID-19. Using immunoSEQ multiplex PCR, the repertoire was profiled, and TCRdb retains in-frame clones only, with some absent. The data hold about 410,000 clones, with around nine tenths observed a single time. Sequencing input: PBMCs or T cells enriched from blood (not recorded which). These receptors were taken from a woman in her 30s who had recovered from COVID-19.

The chain carries TRBV29-1 and TRBJ2-7, with D possibly matching TRBD1 (6 bases). Germline loops: CDR1 SQVTM, CDR2 ANQGSEA. The V and J ends lost 3 bases and 6 bases respectively, with 12 bases between them. CDR3 length equals 12 residues. CDR3 sequence reads: CSVDLRGGEQYF. The CDR3 nucleotides read TGCAGCGTTGACCTCCGAGGGGGCGAGCAGTACTTC.

The chain carries TRBV9 and TRBJ2-3; 9 bases agree with TRBD2. CDR1 is SGDLS and CDR2 is YYNGEE in the germline V gene. Unmatched junction bases numbered 3, after V lost 0 bases and J lost 1 base. The length of the CDR3 is 16 residues. The DNA of the CDR3 is TGTGCCAGCAGCGTAGTTTCTAGCGGGGGCACAGATACGCAGTATTTT. Translated: CASSVVSSGGTDTQYF.

The rearrangement uses TRBV13 and TRBJ1-3; 8 bases match TRBD1. After removal of 5 bases from V and 4 bases from J, the junction contained 16 bases not matched to a gene. CDR1 is PRHDT and CDR2 is FYEKMQ in the germline V gene (reference sequence). CDR3 length equals 18 residues. Here the CDR3 DNA reads TGTGCCAGCAGCCTCCTTGTGGGACAGGAGAATCAAGGAAACACCATATATTTT. Translated: CASSLLVGQENQGNTIYF.